This T cell receptor beta chain derives from a study of shared clonotypes between healthy human individuals. Overall study context: CD8 memory received one plate per donor, CD8 naive two, CD4 memory three and CD4 naive three.

This CDR3 has 13 residues. Trimming cost V 1 base and J 12 bases, with 13 bases left between them. From germline, CDR1 is SGHAT and CDR2 FQNNGV. This clone came up once. Template for every sorted-subset replicate PCR totaled about 0.2 ug DNA, about 30,000 T cell genomes. This table comes from immunoSEQ multiplex PCR, and its TCRdb copy is limited to in-frame clones, with some not included. The table has roughly 400,000 clones, roughly 96% seen once. This sequence joins TRBV11-2 and TRBJ2-1; D is possibly TRBD1 or TRBD2 (5 bases each). This sequence originates from a man aged 25-40 years in good health. Material: memory CD8+ T cells sorted from blood. As to subset: CD45RO+ cells pooled with CCR7-negative TemRA cells. CDR3 sequence (DNA): TGTGCCAGCAGCTTAGGGGGGTTTTTCGGGCAGTTCTTC. Its translation is CASSLGGFFGQFF.